The next 10 T cell receptor beta chains were all read from a single sample in a study of cytomegalovirus exposure and HLA in healthy donors. The PCR ran on 60 Vbeta and 13 Jbeta primers. Only in-frame clones appear in the TCRdb table, and some are missing; sequencing was by immunoSEQ multiplex PCR. Among 150,000 or so clones, around 80% were seen once, and the ten largest hold around 5.2%. The material sequenced was PBMCs. These receptors were taken from a middle-aged woman in good health and CMV-seropositive.

The CDR3 reads CASTRVGGFGTDTQYF. The DNA of the CDR3 is TGTGCCAGTACCAGGGTAGGGGGCTTCGGCACAGATACGCAGTATTTT. The chain employs TRBV19 and TRBJ2-3; 7 bases agree with TRBD1. V trimming: 7 bases; J trimming: 1 base; junction bases outside the gene matches: 11. Germline-derived CDR1 and CDR2 are LNHDA and SQIVND (reference sequence). The CDR3 sequence is 16 residues long.

The chain combines TRBV28 with TRBJ1-5; 8 bases are shared with TRBD1. This CDR3 comprises 17 residues. Germline values: CDR1 MDHEN, CDR2 SYDVKM. The V segment lost 3 bases and the J segment 3 bases; nucleotides outside the gene matches: 10. The CDR3 nucleotides are TGTGCCAGCAGTTTGGGGTCGGTGGACAGGGTCAATCAGCCCCAGCATTTT. Translation: CASSLGSVDRVNQPQHF.

The chain recombines TRBV5-4 with TRBJ2-7; D is possibly TRBD2 (6 bases). The germline V gene encodes CDR1 SGHNT and CDR2 YYREEE (reference sequence). This CDR3 spans 13 amino acids. V was clipped by 3 bases and J by 3 bases, with 10 bases between them. The CDR3 region is CASSSGVFYEQYF. CDR3 nucleotide sequence: TGTGCCAGCAGCTCGGGGGTGTTCTACGAGCAGTACTTC. The full variable domain, in which reference TRBV5-4 and TRBJ2-7 provide the parts outside the CDR3, is ETGVTQSPTHLIKTRGQQVTLRCSSQSGHNTVSWYQQALGQGPQFIFQYYREEENGRGNFPPRFSGLQFPNYSSELNVNALELDDSALYLCASSSGVFYEQYFGPGTRLTVT.

The V call is TRBV18, the J call TRBJ2-7, with D perhaps matching TRBD1 (6 bases). Trimming left V 2 bases short and J 5 bases short, with 10 bases between. There are 13 residues in the CDR3. Germline CDR1 is KGHSH and CDR2 is LQKENI. CDR3 amino acids: CASSPLQGHEQYF. The CDR3, as DNA: TGTGCCAGCTCACCATTACAGGGTCACGAGCAGTACTTC.

The CDR3 reads CAWSGGVSNQPQHF. CDR3 nucleotide sequence: TGTGCCTGGAGTGGGGGGGTAAGCAATCAGCCCCAGCATTTT. This chain links TRBV30 with TRBJ1-5, with TRBD1 as a possible D gene (5 bases). Germline CDR1 reads GTSNPN; CDR2 reads SVGIG (reference sequence). Trimming cost V 1 base and J 1 base, with 8 bases left between them. The CDR3 is 14 amino acids. The complete variable domain, with remaining parts taken from reference TRBV30 and TRBJ1-5, reads SQTIHQWPATLVQPVGSPLSLECTVEGTSNPNLYWYRQAAGRGLQLLFYSVGIGQISSEVPQNLSASRPQDRQFILSSKKLLLSDSGFYLCAWSGGVSNQPQHFGDGTRLSIL.

The chain is built from TRBV6-1 and TRBJ1-1; possibly TRBD1 for D (5 bases). The CDR3 consists of 15 residues. CDR1 is MNHNS and CDR2 is SASEGT in the germline V gene. Deletions cut 2 bases from V and 0 bases from J, with 10 bases between. CDR3 sequence (DNA): TGTGCCAGCAGTGAATTCGCAGGGATGAACACTGAAGCTTTCTTT. Translating it yields CASSEFAGMNTEAFF.

V and J are TRBV4-1 and TRBJ2-7; D is perhaps TRBD1 (6 bases). The germline V gene has CDR1 MGHRA and CDR2 YSYEKL. The CDR3 length is 15 residues. Trimming left V 0 bases short and J 7 bases short, with 16 bases between. The CDR3 DNA is TGCGCCAGCAGCCAAGACCGGGACATCTTGTGGGAGCAGTACTTC. Translated: CASSQDRDILWEQYF.

The chain joins TRBV27 to TRBJ2-1; TRBD2 matches 7 bases. The junction had 9 bases not matched to a gene; V was cut back by 5 bases and J by 5 bases. Germline CDR1 MNHEY, CDR2 SMNVEV (reference sequence). This CDR3 spans 15 amino acids. In DNA form, the CDR3 reads TGTGCCAGCAGTGGGGGAGGGTTTCCCCACAATGAGCAGTTCTTC. The encoded protein is CASSGGGFPHNEQFF.

The V call is TRBV5-4, the J call TRBJ2-1, with 14 positions matching TRBD2. CDR1 is SGHNT, CDR2 YYREEE, per germline (reference sequence). This CDR3 is 17 amino acids long. The V and J ends lost 4 bases and 6 bases, in that order; junction bases with no gene match: 9. CDR3 region: CASSRGLAGGSVNEQFF. For the CDR3, the DNA is TGTGCCAGCAGCCGTGGACTAGCGGGAGGATCAGTCAATGAGCAGTTCTTC.

J is TRBJ2-7 and V is TRBV10-3; the D gene is possibly TRBD1 (5 bases). The CDR3 is 15 amino acids. The V end lost 0 bases, the J end lost 0 bases, and 9 bases lay between the germline ends. Per germline, CDR1 ENHRY and CDR2 SYGVKD. CDR3: CAISESTVVSYEQYF. Written as DNA, the CDR3 is TGTGCCATCAGTGAGTCGACAGTGGTCTCCTACGAGCAGTACTTC.